The sequence of this TCR beta chain was determined in a study of T cell responses to AZD1222 COVID-19 vaccine. The method was immunoSEQ multiplex PCR; TCRdb's version includes in-frame clones alone and lacks a portion of them. The repertoire consists of some 130,000 clones, with 93% occurring once and the leading ten covering 4.5% to 6%. This CDR3 region has 12 residues. Trimming shortened V by 8 bases and J by 3 bases, and 11 bases separated the two germline ends. CDR1 SEHNR and CDR2 FQNEAQ come from the germline V gene (reference sequence). The receptor's source is an adult in good health. This sequence joins TRBV7-9 and TRBJ2-7; D unclear. Sequenced here: peripheral blood, sampled on day 0 of AZD1222 vaccination. In nucleotides, the CDR3 is TGTGCCAGCGCCGGGCCAGACTACGAGCAGTACTTC. Translation gives CASAGPDYEQYF.